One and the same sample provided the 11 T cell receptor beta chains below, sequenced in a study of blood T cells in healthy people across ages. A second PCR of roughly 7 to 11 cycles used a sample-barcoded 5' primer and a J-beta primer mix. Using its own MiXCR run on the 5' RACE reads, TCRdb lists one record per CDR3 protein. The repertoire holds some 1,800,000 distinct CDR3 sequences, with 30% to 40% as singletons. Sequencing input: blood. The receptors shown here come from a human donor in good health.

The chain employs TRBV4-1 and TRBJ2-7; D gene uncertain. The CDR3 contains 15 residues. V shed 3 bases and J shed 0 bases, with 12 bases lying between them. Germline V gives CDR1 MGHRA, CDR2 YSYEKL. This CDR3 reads CASSHPDRSSYEQYF. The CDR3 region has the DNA TGCGCCAGCAGCCACCCGGACCGCAGCTCCTACGAGCAGTACTTC.

Written as DNA, the CDR3 is TGTGCCAGCTCACTCGTGTCGAGGGGTATCGCGGAGACCCAGTACTTC. Translation gives CASSLVSRGIAETQYF. The chain employs TRBV18 and TRBJ2-5; TRBD1 or TRBD2 may be the D gene (5 bases each). Trimming removed 4 bases from V and 5 bases from J, with 20 bases in between. CDR1 and CDR2 from the germline V gene are KGHSH and LQKENI. This CDR3 comprises 16 residues.

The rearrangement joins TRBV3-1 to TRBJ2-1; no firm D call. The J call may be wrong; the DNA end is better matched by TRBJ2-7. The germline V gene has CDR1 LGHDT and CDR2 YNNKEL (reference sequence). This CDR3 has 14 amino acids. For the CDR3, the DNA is TGTGCCAGCAGCCAAGGAGGCAACTACAATGAGCAGTACTTC. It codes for CASSQGGNYNEQYF.

The CDR3 DNA reads as TGCGCCAGCAAGGGAATCACGAACACCGGGGAGCTGTTTTTT. Its translation is CASKGITNTGELFF. The chain combines TRBV5-1 with TRBJ2-2, with D hard to call. The V end was cut by 6 bases, the J end by 0 bases, with 9 bases between. The CDR3 sequence is 14 residues long. CDR1 and CDR2 (germline): SGHRS, YFSETQ.

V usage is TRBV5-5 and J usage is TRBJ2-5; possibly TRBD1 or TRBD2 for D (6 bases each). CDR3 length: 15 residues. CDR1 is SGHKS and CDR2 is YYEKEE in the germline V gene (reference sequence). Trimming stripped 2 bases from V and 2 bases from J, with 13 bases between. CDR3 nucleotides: TGTGCCAGCAGCTTAGGAAGGGGGGAACAAGAGACCCAGTACTTC. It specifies CASSLGRGEQETQYF.

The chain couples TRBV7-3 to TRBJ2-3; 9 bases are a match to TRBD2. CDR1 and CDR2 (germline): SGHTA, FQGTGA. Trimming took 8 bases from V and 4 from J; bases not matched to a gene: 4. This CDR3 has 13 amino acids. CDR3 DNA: TGTGCCAGCGGCGGGGGGGTGTCAGATACGCAGTATTTT. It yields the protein CASGGGVSDTQYF.

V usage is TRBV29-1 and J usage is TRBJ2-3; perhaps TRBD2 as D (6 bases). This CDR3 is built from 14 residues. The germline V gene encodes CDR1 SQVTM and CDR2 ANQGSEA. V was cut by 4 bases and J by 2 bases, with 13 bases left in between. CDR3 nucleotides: TGCAGCGTTGGCGGGACCTTCAACACAGATACGCAGTATTTT. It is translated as CSVGGTFNTDTQYF.

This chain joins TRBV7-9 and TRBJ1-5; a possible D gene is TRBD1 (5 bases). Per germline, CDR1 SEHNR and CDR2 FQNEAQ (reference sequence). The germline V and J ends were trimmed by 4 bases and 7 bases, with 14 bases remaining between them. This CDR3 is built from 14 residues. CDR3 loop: CASSSQDLSQPQHF. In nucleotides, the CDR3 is TGTGCCAGCAGCTCACAGGATTTATCCCAGCCCCAGCATTTT.

CDR3 sequence reads: CSASTQGVGYTF. CDR3 bases: TGCAGTGCTAGTACGCAGGGGGTAGGCTACACCTTC. The gene calls are TRBV20-1 and TRBJ1-2; 7 positions match TRBD1. J was trimmed by 8 bases and V by 3 bases; bases with no gene match: 6. CDR3 length: 12 amino acids. The germline V gene has CDR1 DFQATT and CDR2 SNEGSKA (reference sequence).

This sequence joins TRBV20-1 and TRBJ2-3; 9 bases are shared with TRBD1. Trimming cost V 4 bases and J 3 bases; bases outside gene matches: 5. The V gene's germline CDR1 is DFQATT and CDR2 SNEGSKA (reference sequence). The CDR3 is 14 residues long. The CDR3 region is CSAIADRGTDTQYF. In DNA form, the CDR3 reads TGCAGTGCTATCGCGGACAGGGGAACAGATACGCAGTATTTT.

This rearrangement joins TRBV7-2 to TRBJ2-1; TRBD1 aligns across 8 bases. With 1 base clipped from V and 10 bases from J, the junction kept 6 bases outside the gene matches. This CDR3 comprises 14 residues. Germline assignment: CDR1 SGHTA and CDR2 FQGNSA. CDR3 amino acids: CASSLDWTGSEQFF. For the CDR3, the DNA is TGTGCCAGCAGCTTAGATTGGACAGGGAGCGAGCAGTTCTTC.